This T cell receptor (beta chain) was found in a study of T cell changes during pregnancy in multiple sclerosis (dated by TCRdb to about 2019). With respect to the entire study: The study looked at changes in the T cell repertoire across pregnancy in women with multiple sclerosis.

About this clone itself: Its antigen is unknown. Base qualities are not provided; no much larger clone lies one nucleotide away.

Library method: the immunoSEQ multiplex PCR assay. Drawn from immuneACCESS, this table holds only the in-frame rearrangements with V and J called that TCRdb kept. Clones are partly lost; checked studies trace under half to an unresolved V gene and leave the rest unexplained. Within this sample are around 56,000 clones, with approximately 94% of them counted one time only. The ten largest clones add up to 2.5% of the sample. The CDR3, cysteine through phenylalanine, is 14 amino acids long. The entry retains the CDR3 DNA only, 42 bases that are in frame from base 1. V loses 2 bases, J loses 8 bases, and the germline ends lie 15 bases apart. The germline V gene sets CDR1 to SGHNT and CDR2 to YENEEA.

Sample: CD8+ T cells from peripheral blood mononuclear cells, taken after pregnancy. The receptor was derived from a female donor with multiple sclerosis, enrolled in a pregnancy study. The chain was built from TRBV11-3 and TRBJ1-2, with the D segment identity uncertain. At the DNA level, the sequence is TGTGCCAGCAGCTTAAACCGGTCCCCCCTCGGCTACACCTTC. Its protein product is CASSLNRSPLGYTF.